The subject of this entry is one TCR beta chain. Its antigen is unknown. Qualities for individual bases were not recorded, and no much larger clone is one base off. TCRbeta CDR3 regions were amplified from genomic DNA using the immunoSEQ Assay, a bias-controlled multiplex PCR. As for the authors' bioinformatics: The number of nucleated cells in each sample was estimated by amplification of reference gene primers within the assay. Sequence reads were collapsed and filtered to measure the absolute abundance of every unique TCRbeta CDR3 rearrangement. Productive Simpson clonality was computed per sample as the square root of Simpson's diversity index over productive rearrangements. What TCRdb holds here is the immuneACCESS table cut down to in-frame rearrangements. Part of the clones is not present; checked against another copy, under half of the missing clones reflect an unresolved V gene, and the others are unexplained. From that table come the V and J calls and clone size; the DNA was used to work out D and trimming. The table for this sample lists roughly 100,000 clones; 75% to 90% of them were counted only once. Clones ranked in the top ten supply 4% to 5.5% of the sample.

These data originate in a study of blood T cell repertoires in COVID-19 (TCRdb year 2020). Concerning the study at large: Samples from collaborators originated in the United States, Italy and Spain and spanned both the acute and convalescent phases of COVID-19. The material from the prospective study consisted of cDNA or gDNA derived from T cells, B-cell-depleted T cells, or PBMCs. The dataset comprised deeply sampled blood TCRbeta repertoires from subjects exposed to, actively infected with, or recovered from COVID-19. The repertoires were released in a freely available public database intended as a resource for research on the immune response to SARS-CoV-2. Samples came from the ongoing ImmuneRACE study (first 160 participants) plus 1,254 subjects from 6 global collaborators. A de-identified subject ID, COVID-19 status, age in years and sex were almost always included in the sample metadata. Where available, HLA class I and class II types were taken from metadata supplied by the sample provider and were not determined by assay-based typing. General study outcomes and caveats: The quantity of clinical and demographic metadata differed by source and by participant and was supplied without curation.

One collaborating source in Seattle enrolled patients during active infection and followed them longitudinally through the course of disease. The collaborating institutions used their own protocols to collect whole blood in K2EDTA tubes. For TCRbeta analysis, collaborators shipped samples as frozen whole blood, isolated PBMCs, or DNA extracted from either of those sample types. Relative to germline, V is 2 bases shorter and J is 0 bases shorter, with 7 bases between their ends. CDR1 and CDR2 (SGHAT, FQNNGV) derive from the germline V gene. Its CDR3 holds 15 amino acids, cysteine through phenylalanine. This entry keeps only the CDR3 DNA: 45 bases, framed from base 1.

The sequence was obtained from a woman aged 50 to 65 with COVID-19, enrolled during active disease. Sequencing used peripheral blood. This receptor chain uses TRBV11-2 and TRBJ1-4; no confident D gene assignment can be made. The CDR3 sequence is CASSLYVSTNEKLFF. The DNA sequence is as follows: TGTGCCAGCAGCTTATATGTCTCAACTAATGAAAAACTGTTTTTT.